These T cell receptor beta chains were read from a single sample in a study of persistence of HIV-infected CD4 T cells. Some clones are missing from TCRdb's copy, which holds only in-frame ones; the method was immunoSEQ multiplex PCR. The sample yields about 48,000 clones, 70% to 80% seen once. Their cognate antigens are unknown. The sample consisted of CD4+ T cells sorted from PBMCs after approximately 19-hour stimulation, taken from a patient who received antiretroviral therapy. These receptors all come from an adult man with HIV who was CMV-seropositive. The CDR3 runs from the conserved cysteine through the conserved F or W. The D gene is left open where the match is weak. Clone size, where shown, is once, few, many, or a class for clones that have expanded.

V gene: TRBV7-2; D gene: NA; clone size: NA; CDR3 length: 15; J gene: TRBJ1-4; CDR3 DNA: TGTGCCAGCAGCTTGGAGTCCCAGGGGCATGGAAAACTGTTTTTT; CDR3 protein: CASSLESQGHGKLFF
V gene: TRBV6-6; D gene: TRBD1; clone size: once; CDR3 length: 14; J gene: TRBJ1-6; CDR3 DNA: TGTGCCAGCGGACGGACAGGGCTTGGGTCACCCCTCCACTTT; CDR3 protein: CASGRTGLGSPLHF
V gene: TRBV6-5; D gene: NA; clone size: NA; CDR3 length: 16; J gene: TRBJ2-3; CDR3 DNA: TGTGCCAGCAGTTACTGGGGCGGCACCCTGGGGGATACGCAGTATTTT; CDR3 protein: CASSYWGGTLGDTQYF
V gene: TRBV7-2; D gene: NA; clone size: NA; CDR3 length: 13; J gene: TRBJ1-2; CDR3 DNA: TGTGCCAGCAGCTTAGAGAGCTTCTATGGCTACACCTTC; CDR3 protein: CASSLESFYGYTF
V gene: TRBV29-1; D gene: NA; clone size: NA; CDR3 length: 14; J gene: TRBJ2-1; CDR3 DNA: TGCAGCGTCCCTCGATCCGCCGGCTACAATGAGCAGTTCTTC; CDR3 protein: CSVPRSAGYNEQFF
V gene: TRBV12-3/TRBV12-4; D gene: NA; clone size: NA; CDR3 length: 13; J gene: TRBJ2-5; CDR3 DNA: TGTGCCAGCAGTTTATTGGGCGGCGAGACCCAGTACTTC; CDR3 protein: CASSLLGGETQYF
V gene: TRBV10-3; D gene: TRBD1; clone size: NA; CDR3 length: 14; J gene: TRBJ1-4; CDR3 DNA: TGTGCCATCAGCTCCGGGACAGGGAGGGAAAAACTGTTTTTT; CDR3 protein: CAISSGTGREKLFF
V gene: TRBV6-4; D gene: NA; clone size: NA; CDR3 length: 16; J gene: TRBJ2-1; CDR3 DNA: TGTGCCAGCAGACCTTCCACAGGGATCTCCTACAATGAGCAGTTCTTC; CDR3 protein: CASRPSTGISYNEQFF
V gene: TRBV4-1; D gene: NA; clone size: few; CDR3 length: 15; J gene: TRBJ2-7; CDR3 DNA: TGCGCCAGCAGCCTCGGGACACAGACTTCTTACGAGCAGTACTTC; CDR3 protein: CASSLGTQTSYEQYF
V gene: TRBV4-1; D gene: NA; clone size: NA; CDR3 length: 14; J gene: TRBJ2-7; CDR3 DNA: TGCGCCAGCAGCCTCGAGGCAGGCCCCTACGAGCAGTACTTC; CDR3 protein: CASSLEAGPYEQYF
V gene: TRBV19; D gene: TRBD1; clone size: NA; CDR3 length: 15; J gene: TRBJ1-2; CDR3 DNA: TGTGCCAGTAGTATTTGGGCAGGGGGCAGCTATGGCTACACCTTC; CDR3 protein: CASSIWAGGSYGYTF
V gene: TRBV6-1; D gene: NA; clone size: NA; CDR3 length: 14; J gene: TRBJ1-1; CDR3 DNA: TGTGCCAGCAGTGAAGGGACCTCGAACACTGAAGCTTTCTTT; CDR3 protein: CASSEGTSNTEAFF
V gene: TRBV5-5; D gene: TRBD1; clone size: NA; CDR3 length: 14; J gene: TRBJ1-2; CDR3 DNA: TGTGCCAGCAGCTTGTCTGGCAGGGGGCAAGGCTACACCTTC; CDR3 protein: CASSLSGRGQGYTF
V gene: TRBV29-1; D gene: NA; clone size: once; CDR3 length: 10; J gene: TRBJ2-1; CDR3 DNA: TGCAGCGGAGTCCGTAAGGAGCAGTTCTTC; CDR3 protein: CSGVRKEQFF
V gene: TRBV5-1; D gene: NA; clone size: NA; CDR3 length: 15; J gene: TRBJ1-1; CDR3 DNA: TGCGCCAGCAGCTTTCTGTCCCAGATGAACACTGAAGCTTTCTTT; CDR3 protein: CASSFLSQMNTEAFF
V gene: TRBV5-6; D gene: NA; clone size: NA; CDR3 length: 13; J gene: TRBJ1-1; CDR3 DNA: TGTGCCAGCAGCCCCGACTGGAACACTGAAGCTTTCTTT; CDR3 protein: CASSPDWNTEAFF
V gene: TRBV12-3/TRBV12-4; D gene: NA; clone size: NA; CDR3 length: 13; J gene: TRBJ2-3; CDR3 DNA: TGTGCCAGCAGAATCGACCCCACAGATACGCAGTATTTT; CDR3 protein: CASRIDPTDTQYF
V gene: TRBV5-6; D gene: TRBD1; clone size: NA; CDR3 length: 14; J gene: TRBJ1-1; CDR3 DNA: TGTGCCAGCAGCCGGTGGACAGGGCTTGCTGAAGCTTTCTTT; CDR3 protein: CASSRWTGLAEAFF
V gene: TRBV10-3; D gene: NA; clone size: NA; CDR3 length: 12; J gene: TRBJ2-7; CDR3 DNA: TGTGCCATCAGTGAAGGGGCCTACGAGCAGTACTTC; CDR3 protein: CAISEGAYEQYF
V gene: TRBV6-5; D gene: NA; clone size: NA; CDR3 length: 13; J gene: TRBJ1-5; CDR3 DNA: TGTGCCAGCGAACCCCGTTTCAATCAGCCCCAGCATTTT; CDR3 protein: CASEPRFNQPQHF
V gene: TRBV5-6; D gene: NA; clone size: NA; CDR3 length: 12; J gene: TRBJ2-7; CDR3 DNA: TGTGCCAGCAGCTTGCCCCCTAATGAGCAGTACTTC; CDR3 protein: CASSLPPNEQYF
V gene: TRBV24-1; D gene: TRBD2; clone size: NA; CDR3 length: 15; J gene: TRBJ2-1; CDR3 DNA: TGTGCCACCAGTGGAGCTAGCGGAGTGTACAATGAGCAGTTCTTC; CDR3 protein: CATSGASGVYNEQFF
V gene: TRBV15; D gene: NA; clone size: NA; CDR3 length: 16; J gene: TRBJ1-2; CDR3 DNA: TGTGCCACCAGCAGGCCGGGACGCCAGCTGGTCTATGGCTACACCTTC; CDR3 protein: CATSRPGRQLVYGYTF
V gene: TRBV2; D gene: NA; clone size: NA; CDR3 length: 13; J gene: TRBJ2-2; CDR3 DNA: TGTGCCAGCCTCGACGGGAACACCGGGGAGCTGTTTTTT; CDR3 protein: CASLDGNTGELFF
V gene: TRBV4-1; D gene: NA; clone size: few; CDR3 length: 15; J gene: TRBJ1-1; CDR3 DNA: TGCGCCAGCAGCCAAGAGGCGGTTAAGAGCACTGAAGCTTTCTTT; CDR3 protein: CASSQEAVKSTEAFF
V gene: TRBV14; D gene: NA; clone size: NA; CDR3 length: 17; J gene: TRBJ2-7; CDR3 DNA: TGTGCCAGCAGCCAAGGATTAACACCACCGTCCTCCTACGAGCAGTACTTC; CDR3 protein: CASSQGLTPPSSYEQYF
V gene: TRBV3-1/TRBV3-2; D gene: NA; clone size: NA; CDR3 length: 15; J gene: TRBJ2-5; CDR3 DNA: TGTGCCAGCAGCTGGGGGGGGGCCATCCAAGAGACCCAGTACTTC; CDR3 protein: CASSWGGAIQETQYF
V gene: TRBV7-2; D gene: NA; clone size: NA; CDR3 length: 14; J gene: TRBJ2-7; CDR3 DNA: TGTGCCAGCAGCGGGACAAAGGGGAACTACGAGCAGTACTTC; CDR3 protein: CASSGTKGNYEQYF
V gene: TRBV14; D gene: NA; clone size: NA; CDR3 length: 14; J gene: TRBJ2-2; CDR3 DNA: TGTGCCAGCAGCCAAGCTCGGGTTACCGGGGAGCTGTTTTTT; CDR3 protein: CASSQARVTGELFF